The 17 T cell receptor beta chains listed next were all sequenced from one sample in a study of T-cell reconstitution after alpha-beta-depleted transplantation in children. This sample's TCRbeta library carried unique molecular identifier barcodes. TCRdb processed the PCR reads anew with MiXCR; each CDR3 protein has one entry. The profile shows 250,000 or so distinct CDR3 sequences, 7.5% to 9.5% of them singletons. Here the sequenced sample was PBMCs, mostly from graft donor cells, taken 180 days after TCRalphabeta/CD19-depleted stem cell transplant. Every receptor here comes from a male patient aged 10-17 years who had a stem cell transplant for acute lymphoblastic leukemia, so the T cells may come from the graft donor.

Ten or more counts support this clonotype. The rearrangement joins TRBV20-1 to TRBJ2-5, with D possibly matching TRBD1 (5 bases). With 1 base removed from V and 1 base from J, the gap between germline ends came to 16 bases. There are 16 residues in the CDR3. Germline V gene data show CDR1 as DFQATT and CDR2 as SNEGSKA (reference sequence). DNA for the CDR3: TGCAGTGCTAGAGTCGTGTCCCACAGGTTCCAAGAGACCCAGTACTTC. It translates to CSARVVSHRFQETQYF.

The CDR3 spells CASSSILAGAYNEQFF. For the CDR3, the DNA is TGTGCCAGCAGTTCCATACTAGCGGGGGCCTACAATGAGCAGTTCTTC. The rearrangement joins TRBV6-2 or TRBV6-3 to TRBJ2-1, with 11 bases matching TRBD2. The germline CDR1 and CDR2 sequences are MNHEY and SVGEGT. The CDR3 contains 16 residues. With V trimmed by 4 bases and J by 2 bases, 4 bases remained unmatched.

This clonotype appeared many times. The chain carries TRBV4-3 and TRBJ1-1; D perhaps matches TRBD1 (6 bases). V lost 0 bases to trimming and J lost 1 base, with 15 bases between them. The CDR3 covers 17 residues. The germline V gene encodes CDR1 LGHNA and CDR2 YSLEER. CDR3 DNA: TGCGCCAGCAGCCAAGATCTGACTTGGACAGCGAACACTGAAGCTTTCTTT. Protein product: CASSQDLTWTANTEAFF.

This clonotype was found many times. Written as DNA, the CDR3 is TGCAGCGCAGGATACCTAGCGGGAGGGCTTTACAATGAGCAGTTCTTC. Translated: CSAGYLAGGLYNEQFF. The gene calls are TRBV29-1 and TRBJ2-1; 12 nucleotides match TRBD2. CDR1 SQVTM and CDR2 ANQGSEA come from the germline V gene. This CDR3 contains 16 residues. Losses at the gene ends were 7 bases for V and 4 bases for J; bases not matched to a gene: 11.

This clonotype came up many times. V is TRBV29-1 and J is TRBJ2-1; 9 bases map to TRBD1. The ends lost 4 bases at V and 4 bases at J; junction bases unmatched: 5. Looked up from germline, CDR1 is SQVTM and CDR2 is ANQGSEA. The length of the CDR3 is 14 residues. CDR3 region: CSVARTGAYNEQFF. DNA of the CDR3: TGCAGCGTTGCTCGGACAGGGGCGTACAATGAGCAGTTCTTC.

This clonotype appeared many times. The rearrangement links TRBV27 to TRBJ2-3; no reliable D call. Germline CDR1 reads MNHEY; CDR2 reads SMNVEV (reference sequence). V lost 5 bases, J lost 11 bases, and 26 bases lay in between. The CDR3 has 16 residues. The CDR3, as DNA: TGTGCCAGCAGTACCGTAGGACGGGTTTCCCACCTAGGGCAGTATTTT. This codes for CASSTVGRVSHLGQYF.

Ten or more counts support this clonotype. The rearrangement uses TRBV7-8 and TRBJ2-1, with D uncertain. Trimming stripped 0 bases from V and 2 bases from J, with 11 bases between. Germline V gene lookup returns CDR1 SGHVS and CDR2 FQNEAQ. The CDR3 extends over 16 amino acids. The CDR3: CASSLALHLTYNEQFF. The CDR3 nucleotides read TGTGCCAGCAGCTTAGCTTTGCACCTCACCTACAATGAGCAGTTCTTC. Combining the CDR3 with reference TRBV7-8 and TRBJ2-1 gives the whole variable domain GAGVSQSPRYKVAKRGQDVALRCDPISGHVSLFWYQQALGQGPEFLTYFQNEAQLDKSGLPSDRFFAERPEGSVSTLKIQRTQQEDSAVYLCASSLALHLTYNEQFFGPGTRLTVL.

This clonotype was picked up many times. V and J are TRBV5-1 and TRBJ2-3; 10 positions match TRBD2. Germline V lookup: CDR1 SGHRS, CDR2 YFSETQ. V was clipped by 2 bases and J by 4 bases; unmatched bases: 13. The CDR3 is 18 residues long. The DNA of the CDR3 is TGCGCCAGCAGCTTCATAGCGGGGGGCACGGGAGGGTCAGATACGCAGTATTTT. The encoded protein is CASSFIAGGTGGSDTQYF.

As for this clonotype: A much larger clonotype is one base distant, so this may be a read error. CDR3 residues: CASSAAGVEQYF. CDR3 DNA: TGTGCCAGCAGCGCTGCAGGGGTCGAGCAGTACTTC. The chain is built from TRBV9 and TRBJ2-7; maybe TRBD1 (6 bases). The CDR3 length is 12 residues. Germline V gene data show CDR1 as SGDLS and CDR2 as YYNGEE. V was shortened by 3 bases and J by 6 bases, with 10 bases between the two germline ends.

This clonotype occurred many times. The chain has TRBV19 and TRBJ2-5, with D perhaps TRBD1 (6 bases). Germline-derived CDR1 and CDR2 are LNHDA and SQIVND (reference sequence). V lost 3 bases and J 4 bases, leaving 9 bases between the germline ends. This CDR3 comprises 13 residues. The CDR3 region has the DNA TGTGCCAGTAGTATCTCGGACAGAGAGACCCAGTACTTC. It specifies CASSISDRETQYF.

This clonotype was observed many times. V and J are TRBV20-1 and TRBJ1-4, with D hard to call. Germline assignment: CDR1 DFQATT and CDR2 SNEGSKA (reference sequence). Trimming cost V 5 bases and J 4 bases, with 8 bases left between them. The CDR3 is made up of 12 amino acids. CDR3 amino acids: CSAPRSNEKLFF. The DNA for the CDR3 is TGCAGTGCTCCTAGAAGTAATGAAAAACTGTTTTTT.

About this clonotype: Possible read error: a much larger clone is one base away. The chain links TRBV12-3 or TRBV12-4 to TRBJ2-7, with a weak D call TRBD2 (5 bases). The CDR3 runs to 18 residues. CDR3 DNA: TGTGCCAGCAGTTTCTCCCCCGGGTTGGGATGGCACGTGGAGGAGCAGCACTTC. This codes for CASSFSPGLGWHVEEQHF.

This clonotype appeared many times. The chain couples TRBV3-1 to TRBJ2-5, with D hard to call. The germline V gene encodes CDR1 LGHDT and CDR2 YNNKEL (reference sequence). V was trimmed by 2 bases and J by 7 bases, leaving 17 bases between them. The CDR3 is 15 amino acids. As DNA, the CDR3 is TGTGCCAGCAGCCAAAATCCCCAGGCTTCGGGGACCCAGTACTTC. Amino acid sequence: CASSQNPQASGTQYF.

This clonotype was found many times. The gene calls are TRBV7-6 and TRBJ1-3; D call uncertain. Deletions cut 1 base from V and 0 bases from J, with 10 bases between. CDR1 and CDR2 from the germline V gene are SGHVS and FNYEAQ. The CDR3 consists of 16 residues. As DNA, the CDR3 is TGTGCCAGCAGCTTAGGACTGAGATTCTCTGGAAACACCATATATTTT. As protein: CASSLGLRFSGNTIYF.

Ten or more counts support this clonotype. This chain uses TRBV6-5 with TRBJ1-2; D remains unclear. The V end lost 2 bases, the J end lost 4 bases, and 8 bases lay between the germline ends. CDR1 and CDR2 from the germline V gene are MNHEY and SVGAGI. The CDR3 sequence is 13 residues long. In nucleotides, the CDR3 is TGTGCCAGCAGTTACCTCGACGGCTATGGCTACACCTTC. Encoded protein: CASSYLDGYGYTF.

This clonotype was observed at least ten times. The V and J genes are TRBV20-1 and TRBJ2-3; D uncertain. The CDR3 sequence is 11 residues long. V was trimmed by 3 bases and J by 4 bases, leaving 5 bases between them. CDR1 is DFQATT and CDR2 is SNEGSKA in the germline V gene (reference sequence). The CDR3 region is CSARRSDTQYF. The DNA for the CDR3 is TGCAGTGCTAGGAGGTCAGATACGCAGTATTTT.

This clonotype was seen only a few times. The chain uses TRBV18 and TRBJ2-7; D gene uncertain. Looked up from germline, CDR1 is KGHSH and CDR2 is LQKENI. The CDR3 extends over 15 amino acids. Between the trimmed V and J ends, which lost 2 bases and 2 bases, there was a span of 13 bases. The CDR3 DNA is TGTGCCAGCTCACCAAACGAATGGGGTCCCTACGAGCAGTACTTC. Translated: CASSPNEWGPYEQYF.